These T cell receptor beta chains were read from a single sample in a study of T cells in Graves' hyperthyroidism and ophthalmopathy. In TCRdb, the multiplex PCR reads were re-called with MiXCR into one record per CDR3 protein. The data hold 540,000 or so distinct CDR3 sequences, with 15% to 19% observed a single time. Material: blood. The receptor set was obtained from a woman aged 25 to 39 with Graves' hyperthyroidism. Both conserved end residues are part of each CDR3. D genes are given only for firm matches. Only some rows state a clone size, as once, few, many or a class for expanded clones.

>TRBV6-1|many|TRBD2|TRBJ2-2
TGTGCCAGCAACGCAAATCCGGGACTAGCGGGAGCGGGGAACACCGGGGAGCTGTTTTTT
CASNANPGLAGAGNTGELFF
>TRBV20-1|.|.|TRBJ2-7
TGCAGTGCTGCTTCCGGAGGCGACGAGCAGTACTTC
CSAASGGDEQYF
>TRBV18|many|TRBD2|TRBJ2-1
TGTGCCAGCTCACCAGGGGCGGGAGTTTACAATGAGCAGTTCTTC
CASSPGAGVYNEQFF
>TRBV11-2|.|.|TRBJ2-3
TGTGCCAGCAGCTTAGATGCAGGGGGAGGAGATACGCAGTATTTT
CASSLDAGGGDTQYF
>TRBV29-1|many|.|TRBJ1-2
TGCAGCGTTCGGGGGTACTATGGCTACACCTTC
CSVRGYYGYTF
>TRBV7-6|.|.|TRBJ2-3
TGTGCCAGCAGCTTAAGCCCCATGGCGGATAGCACAGATACGCAGTATTTT
CASSLSPMADSTDTQYF
>TRBV7-9|few|.|TRBJ2-1
TGTGCCAGCAGCGATGGGAACTTCAATGAGCAGTTCTTC
CASSDGNFNEQFF
>TRBV27|few|.|TRBJ2-2
TGTGCCAGCAGTCCTGGTGGGTGGGAGCTGTTTTTT
CASSPGGWELFF
>TRBV6-2/TRBV6-3|.|TRBD1|TRBJ2-7
TGTGCCAGCAGCCCCCCGGGACAGCCCCAAGGGACCTCCTACGAGCAGTACTTC
CASSPPGQPQGTSYEQYF
>TRBV5-6|few|TRBD1|TRBJ2-7
TGTGCCAGCAGCTTGGAACAGGGGTATACCTACGAGCAGTACTTC
CASSLEQGYTYEQYF
>TRBV6-5|.|TRBD1|TRBJ2-7
TGTGCCAGCAGTTACGACAGGGAGAGCTCCTACGAGCAGTACTTC
CASSYDRESSYEQYF
>TRBV6-1|many|.|TRBJ2-5
TGTGCCAGCAGGAAGACAGGAAAAGAGACCCAGTACTTC
CASRKTGKETQYF
>TRBV6-7|.|TRBD2|TRBJ2-1
TGTGCCAGCAGGAGGACTAGCGGGAGTCTCTACAATGAGCAGTTCTTC
CASRRTSGSLYNEQFF
>TRBV2|few|.|TRBJ2-2
TGTGCCAGCAGTGAAGTCAAGAACACCGGGGAGCTGTTTTTT
CASSEVKNTGELFF
>TRBV4-1|many|TRBD1|TRBJ2-3
TGCGCCAGCAGCCAAGGGGACAGGGACGTAGATACGCAGTATTTT
CASSQGDRDVDTQYF
>TRBV20-1|many|.|TRBJ1-1
TGCAGTGCTACAGAGAACACTGAAGCTTTCTTT
CSATENTEAFF
>TRBV7-6|.|.|TRBJ1-6
TGTGCCAGCAGCTTATTTGCTGAGATAGACAGAGTAAATTCACCCCTCCACTTT
CASSLFAEIDRVNSPLHF
>TRBV11-2|many|TRBD2|TRBJ2-1
TGTGCCAGCAGCTTAGAATCGGGAGGCCATGAGCAGTTCTTC
CASSLESGGHEQFF
>TRBV20-1|many|TRBD2|TRBJ2-1
TGCAGTGCGGGGACGGGACTAGGCGACGAGCAGTTCTTC
CSAGTGLGDEQFF
>TRBV20-1|few|TRBD2|TRBJ2-3
TGCAGTGCTCCCGCCAGCGGGGCAGATACGCAGTATTTT
CSAPASGADTQYF
>TRBV7-9|few|.|TRBJ2-1
TGTGCCAGCAGCTTAGGCGTTGGGACGGGGGAGCAGTTCTTC
CASSLGVGTGEQFF
>TRBV5-1|many|TRBD2|TRBJ2-1
TGCGCCAGCAGGGGACTAGCGGGATTAAATGAGCAGTTCTTC
CASRGLAGLNEQFF
>TRBV27|.|.|TRBJ2-3
TGTGCCAGCAGTTTATTTAGCCTACATACGCAGTATTTT
CASSLFSLHTQYF
>TRBV3-1|many|.|TRBJ2-3
TGTGCCAGCAGCCAAGGAGGTGCAGATACGCAGTATTTT
CASSQGGADTQYF
>TRBV12-5|few|TRBD1|TRBJ2-3
TGTGCTAGTGGTACCCCCTTTAGACAGGGGCCGCAGTATTTT
CASGTPFRQGPQYF
>TRBV7-9|many|TRBD2|TRBJ2-3
TGTGCCAGCAGCACCACGACGGGGAGCGGGAGGGCCGGGGGCACAGATACGCAGTATTTT
CASSTTTGSGRAGGTDTQYF
>TRBV6-1|few|.|TRBJ1-1
TGTGCCAGCAGCAAGGGGGTTGGAATCGGAACTGAAGCTTTCTTT
CASSKGVGIGTEAFF
>TRBV7-2|few|.|TRBJ1-3
TGTGCCAGCAGCGTTACCCTAGTCGGAAACACCATATATTTT
CASSVTLVGNTIYF
>TRBV20-1|many|.|TRBJ2-7
TGCAGTGCTAGAGAAGGGCACAGGGACTACGAGCAGTACTTC
CSAREGHRDYEQYF
>TRBV7-9|many|.|TRBJ1-1
TGTGCCAGCAGCTTATCTTTGGGAACTGAAGCTTTCTTT
CASSLSLGTEAFF
>TRBV27|many|.|TRBJ2-5
TGTGCCAGCAGTTTTAAAGGGATGCTGGAGACCCAGTACTTC
CASSFKGMLETQYF
>TRBV20-1|many|.|TRBJ1-5
TGCAGTGCTTGGACCGGACCGGAGAATCAGCCCCAGCATTTT
CSAWTGPENQPQHF
>TRBV7-3|many|TRBD2|TRBJ2-7
TGTGCCAGCAGCCGACTAGCGGGAGAATCTGTGCAGTACTTC
CASSRLAGESVQYF
>TRBV4-1|.|TRBD1|TRBJ1-4
TGCGCCAGCAGCCAGGTTTTAGGACAGGGGAGCGAAAAACTGTTTTTT
CASSQVLGQGSEKLFF
>TRBV19|few|TRBD2|TRBJ2-1
TGTGCCAGTAGTATCTACGGGACTAGCGGAGACCAAAGCTACAATGAGCAGTTCTTC
CASSIYGTSGDQSYNEQFF
>TRBV5-5|many|TRBD2|TRBJ2-1
TGTGCCAGCAGCTTGAACCGCTTGGGCGGGGGATCCAATGAGCAGTTCTTC
CASSLNRLGGGSNEQFF
>TRBV18|many|TRBD2|TRBJ2-7
TGTGCCAGCTCACCACCGGGACTAGCGAACTACGAGCAGTACTTC
CASSPPGLANYEQYF
>TRBV20-1|few|.|TRBJ2-2
TGCAGTGCTAGAGACACCCGGAACACCGGGGAGCTGTTTTTT
CSARDTRNTGELFF
>TRBV12-3/TRBV12-4|few|.|TRBJ2-1
TGTGCCAGCAGTATTCCTCGACCGGGACCGGACAGCTTCTACAATGAGCAGTTCTTC
CASSIPRPGPDSFYNEQFF
>TRBV9|.|.|TRBJ2-7
TGTGCCAGCAGCCCCCACCTGGGGTTGAACTCCTACGAGCAGTACTTC
CASSPHLGLNSYEQYF
>TRBV28|many|TRBD1|TRBJ1-3
TGTGCCAGCAGTGCACCGGGACAGACCCTCTCTGGAAACACCATATATTTT
CASSAPGQTLSGNTIYF
>TRBV3-1|.|TRBD1|TRBJ1-2
TGTGCCAGCAGCCCCAGGACAGGGGGCGCCGGTGGTGGCTGCACCTTC
CASSPRTGGAGGGCTF
>TRBV12-3/TRBV12-4|many|.|TRBJ2-1
TGTGCCAGCAGCACTCTAGGGGGAGGTTCCAATGAGCAGTTCTTC
CASSTLGGGSNEQFF
>TRBV7-3|many|TRBD1|TRBJ2-2
TGTGCCAGCAGCCCCCAAAGGACAGGGGACACCGGGGAGCTGTTTTTT
CASSPQRTGDTGELFF
>TRBV5-1|many|.|TRBJ2-7
TGCGCCAGCAGCTCCCAAAACGGCTACGAGCAGTACTTC
CASSSQNGYEQYF
>TRBV6-2/TRBV6-3|many|.|TRBJ1-1
TGTGCCAGCAGTACGGCGAACACTGAAGCTTTCTTT
CASSTANTEAFF
>TRBV5-4|.|.|TRBJ1-2
TGTGCCAGCAGCTCCGGGACACTCTATGGCTACACCTTC
CASSSGTLYGYTF
>TRBV12-3/TRBV12-4|many|.|TRBJ1-2
TGTGCCAGCAGTTTAAGTAGAGGAACTGGGGGCGTCTATGGCTACACCTTC
CASSLSRGTGGVYGYTF
>TRBV7-2|many|TRBD2|TRBJ2-7
TGTGCCAGCAGCTTGCCTGCCGGGACTAGCGACTACGAGCAGTACTTC
CASSLPAGTSDYEQYF
>TRBV7-9|many|.|TRBJ2-7
TGTGCCAGCAGCTCAGCCGACAAGGACCCTCTCGAGCAGTACTTC
CASSSADKDPLEQYF